The clone carrying this T cell receptor (beta chain) has just a few counts. The CDR3 has 14 amino acids. V gave up 5 bases and J gave up 8 bases, with 13 bases separating them. Germline assignment: CDR1 MNHEY and CDR2 SMNVEV (reference sequence). The data stem from a study of blood T cell repertoires in COVID-19. TCRdb's copy holds only in-frame clones and misses some; the assay was immunoSEQ multiplex PCR. The sample has hundreds of thousands of clones, approximately 86% seen once. This TCR came from a woman in her sixties who had recovered from COVID-19. The V and J genes are TRBV27 and TRBJ1-6; unclear D gene. The source material was PBMCs or T cells enriched from blood (not recorded which). The CDR3 spells CASSPTGNHSPLHF. In nucleotides, the CDR3 is TGTGCCAGCAGTCCCACGGGGAATCATTCACCCCTCCACTTT.